The sequence of this TCR beta chain was determined in a study of sequential checkpoint blockade in melanoma. Study-wide context: Maintenance nivolumab came after either treatment sequence.

The CDR3 contains 16 residues. V was trimmed by 5 bases and J by 5 bases, leaving 18 bases between them. Germline assignment: CDR1 SGHNT and CDR2 YENEEA. This clone is medium-sized. Treatment in this sample: randomized to nivolumab then ipilimumab (arm A) or the reverse (arm B). Assay used: immunoSEQ multiplex PCR; TCRdb lists only in-frame clones, some missing. The data contain fewer than 5,500 clones, about a sixth of them singletons. The receptor's source is a human donor with melanoma. V is TRBV11-3 and J is TRBJ1-4; TRBD1 might be the D (5 bases). The sequenced sample was tumor tissue (inferred from file names), obtained from a patient given nivolumab and ipilimumab in sequence. CDR3: CASSLTPGRVNEKLFF. CDR3 in DNA: TGTGCCAGCAGCCTTACTCCAGGGAGGGTAAATGAAAAACTGTTTTTT. The entire variable domain, with the rest obtained from reference TRBV11-3 and TRBJ1-4, is as follows: EAGVVQSPRYKIIEKKQPVAFWCNPISGHNTLYWYLQNLGQGPELLIRYENEEAVDDSQLPKDRFSAERLKGVDSTLKIQPAELGDSAVYLCASSLTPGRVNEKLFFGSGTQLSVL.